The 3 T cell receptor beta chains in this list originate from one sample, sequenced in a study of shared clonotypes between healthy human individuals. Measured with immunoSEQ multiplex PCR; TCRdb has only the in-frame clones, and not every one. The profile shows about 1,500,000 clones, around 97% of them singletons. The sequenced sample was naive CD4+ T cells sorted from blood. Subset noted: CD45RA+ positively selected. Source of these receptors: a man younger than 45 in good health.

The chain couples TRBV4-1 to TRBJ2-1; 11 nucleotides match TRBD2. Germline V gene data show CDR1 as MGHRA and CDR2 as YSYEKL. This CDR3 has 21 amino acids. The V gene end was trimmed by 0 bases and the J gene end by 0 bases; junction bases not matched to a gene: 13. The CDR3 loop reads CASSQDPRLAGGKSSYNEQFF. The CDR3 DNA reads TGCGCCAGCAGCCAAGATCCCCGTTTAGCGGGAGGGAAAAGCTCCTACAATGAGCAGTTCTTC.

With regard to this clone: This CDR3 is also generated by other DNA sequences in the sample. V gene TRBV5-1 combines with J gene TRBJ1-4; maybe TRBD1 (5 bases). From germline, CDR1 is SGHRS and CDR2 YFSETQ. The CDR3 is 13 amino acids. Trimming pared 2 bases from V and 7 bases from J, leaving 9 bases between. Here the CDR3 reads CASSLGQGEKLFF. CDR3 sequence (DNA): TGCGCCAGCAGCTTAGGTCAGGGTGAAAAACTGTTTTTT.

In this sample, this clone turned up once. The rearrangement joins TRBV19 to TRBJ2-1; TRBD2 might be the D (5 bases). The CDR3 is made up of 14 amino acids. The germline V gene has CDR1 LNHDA and CDR2 SQIVND (reference sequence). Trimming took off 3 bases at V and 10 bases at J, with 16 bases between the two ends. CDR3 in DNA: TGTGCCAGTAGTATGGGCACACAAGGAGGAGAGCAGTTCTTC. As protein: CASSMGTQGGEQFF.